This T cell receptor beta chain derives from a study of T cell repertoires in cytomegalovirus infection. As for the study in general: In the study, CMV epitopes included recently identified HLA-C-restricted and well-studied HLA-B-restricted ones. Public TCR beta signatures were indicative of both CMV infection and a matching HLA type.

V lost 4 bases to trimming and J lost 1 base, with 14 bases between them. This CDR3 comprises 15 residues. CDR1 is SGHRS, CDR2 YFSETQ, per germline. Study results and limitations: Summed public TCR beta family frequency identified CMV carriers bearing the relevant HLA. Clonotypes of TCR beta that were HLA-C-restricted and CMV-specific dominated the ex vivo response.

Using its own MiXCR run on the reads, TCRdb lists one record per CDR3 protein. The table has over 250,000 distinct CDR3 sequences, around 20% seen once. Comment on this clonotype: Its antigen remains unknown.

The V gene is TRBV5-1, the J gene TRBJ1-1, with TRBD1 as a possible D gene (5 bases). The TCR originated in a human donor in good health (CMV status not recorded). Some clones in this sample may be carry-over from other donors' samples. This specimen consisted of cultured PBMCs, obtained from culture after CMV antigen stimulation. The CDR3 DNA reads TGCGCCAGCAGCCCATCTCAGGGTTCGAACACTGAAGCTTTCTTT. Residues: CASSPSQGSNTEAFF.